This T cell receptor (beta chain) was captured by sequencing in a study of CD8 T cells in Susac syndrome. General study findings and limits: The study recognized that the number of individuals in its TCR sequencing and HLA analysis was relatively small.

cDNA came from about 0.5 to 1 ug RNA primed by random hexamers. Across 54 Vbeta and 13 Jbeta, TCR beta CDR3 was amplified with immunoSEQ multiplex PCR. TCRdb re-derived calls from the immunoSEQ multiplex PCR reads in MiXCR, one entry per CDR3 protein. The data hold 50,000 or so distinct CDR3 sequences, with 93% observed a single time. In this sample, this clonotype turned up once. Its antigen is unidentified. Germline V CDR1 and CDR2: MRHNA, SNTAGT. V was pared by 2 bases and J by 0 bases, with 2 bases between. The CDR3 totals 14 residues. Sequences were obtained from CD8+ T cells from PBMCs. The clonotype comes from a human donor with multiple sclerosis. The chain has TRBV6-4 and TRBJ2-6; no firm D call. The CDR3: CASSDNSGANVLTF. The CDR3 nucleotides are TGTGCCAGCAGTGACAACTCTGGGGCCAACGTCCTGACTTTC.